These 24 T cell receptor beta chains share one sample of origin, sequenced in a study of T cells after yellow fever vaccination. TCRdb redid the calling of the 5' RACE reads with MiXCR, one entry per CDR3 protein. This sample carries some 320,000 distinct CDR3 sequences, about 10% of them seen once, and the ten largest clones take over 3%. The sequencing used CD4+ T cells sorted from PBMCs, collected 45 days after the yellow fever booster vaccination. The receptor set was obtained from a man younger than 35 who received the YFV17D yellow fever vaccine.

The chain joins TRBV7-6 to TRBJ2-3; TRBD2 matches at 14 bases. CDR3 length: 16 residues. V lost 5 bases, J lost 5 bases, and 6 bases stayed unmatched. The germline V gene encodes CDR1 SGHVS and CDR2 FNYEAQ. The CDR3 spells CASSRGLAGGLDTQYF. CDR3 nucleotide sequence: TGTGCCAGCAGCCGAGGACTAGCGGGGGGCCTAGATACGCAGTATTTT.

The CDR3 protein is CSAIGGVNTEAFF. CDR3 nucleotides: TGCAGTGCCATAGGAGGGGTGAACACTGAAGCTTTCTTT. The rearrangement links TRBV20-1 to TRBJ1-1; D is possibly TRBD1 (5 bases). The V gene lost 6 bases and the J gene lost 0 bases, with 11 bases spanning the gap. Germline CDR1 and CDR2: DFQATT and SNEGSKA (reference sequence). The CDR3 is made up of 13 amino acids.

The CDR3, as DNA: TGTGCCACCAGTGATTCCGGGACTCGCCCTTCGCGGCACGAGCAGTACTTC. Its protein is CATSDSGTRPSRHEQYF. The chain joins TRBV24-1 to TRBJ2-7; D is possibly TRBD2 (6 bases). Trimming took off 2 bases at V and 5 bases at J, with 21 bases between the two ends. Germline V gene sequence: CDR1 KGHDR, CDR2 SFDVKD. The CDR3 is 17 amino acids.

This clonotype was counted a few times. The chain is built from TRBV6-5 and TRBJ1-2, with D hard to call. The germline gives CDR1 MNHEY, CDR2 SVGAGI. CDR3 length: 15 amino acids. Trimming shortened V by 0 bases and J by 1 base, and 9 bases separated the two germline ends. The CDR3 DNA reads TGTGCCAGCAGTTACTCGACAACAGATAACTATGGCTACACCTTC. This sequence encodes CASSYSTTDNYGYTF.

This chain uses TRBV20-1 with TRBJ1-4, with D possibly TRBD1 on 5 matching bases. The CDR3 is made up of 12 amino acids. Germline V gene sequence: CDR1 DFQATT, CDR2 SNEGSKA (reference sequence). Trimming cost V 7 bases and J 7 bases, with 13 bases left between them. This CDR3 reads CSGLRGGEKLFF. CDR3 in DNA: TGCAGTGGGTTGCGGGGCGGTGAAAAACTGTTTTTT.

J is TRBJ2-7 and V is TRBV28; 8 positions agree with TRBD2. V lost 6 bases and J lost 4; bases outside the gene matches: 5. The germline V gene encodes CDR1 MDHEN and CDR2 SYDVKM. CDR3 length equals 13 residues. The CDR3 DNA reads as TGTGCCAGCAGGCCTAGCGGGTCTTACGAGCAGTACGTC. The encoded protein is CASRPSGSYEQYV.

The chain joins TRBV20-1 to TRBJ2-2, with D unresolved. The length of the CDR3 is 12 residues. Germline lookup yields CDR1 DFQATT and CDR2 SNEGSKA (reference sequence). Trimming stripped 8 bases from V and 1 base from J, with 8 bases between. CDR3 loop: CSLQVNTGELFF. The CDR3 DNA reads TGCAGTTTGCAGGTGAACACCGGGGAGCTGTTTTTT.

This clonotype was recorded a few times. The rearrangement links TRBV20-1 to TRBJ2-1; perhaps TRBD1 as D (5 bases). This CDR3 has 15 amino acids. Germline loops: CDR1 DFQATT, CDR2 SNEGSKA (reference sequence). The V and J ends lost 3 bases and 6 bases respectively, with 18 bases between them. The CDR3 nucleotides read TGCAGTGCTAGCACAGGTCCCAACGCCCTCAATGAGCAGTTCTTC. This sequence encodes CSASTGPNALNEQFF.

This clonotype was recorded many times. This chain uses TRBV11-2 with TRBJ2-2; 7 positions agree with TRBD2. The CDR3 sequence is 16 residues long. J lost 0 bases, V lost 5 bases, and 6 bases had no gene match. Per germline, CDR1 SGHAT and CDR2 FQNNGV. CDR3: CASSPLRGANTGELFF. The CDR3 bases are TGTGCCAGCAGCCCGCTCCGGGGGGCGAACACCGGGGAGCTGTTTTTT.

The chain recombines TRBV5-1 with TRBJ1-1; D gene uncertain. CDR3 length: 15 residues. Germline V gene lookup returns CDR1 SGHRS and CDR2 YFSETQ. The V and J ends lost 0 bases and 2 bases respectively, with 11 bases between them. CDR3 sequence (DNA): TGCGCCAGCAGCTTGGCCGTGAACTTAAACACTGAAGCTTTCTTT. Translation gives CASSLAVNLNTEAFF.

There are a few counts of this clonotype. The rearrangement uses TRBV19 and TRBJ1-5; maybe TRBD1 (5 bases). Germline-derived CDR1 and CDR2 are LNHDA and SQIVND (reference sequence). The CDR3 extends over 16 amino acids. Trimming removed 2 bases at V and 3 bases at J, with 14 bases between. The CDR3 protein is CASSIRGTPFNQPQHF. CDR3 nucleotides: TGTGCCAGTAGTATACGAGGGACTCCATTCAATCAGCCCCAGCATTTT.

CDR3 in DNA: TGTGCCAGCAGCGCCTATTCGGGTGGCTACACCTTC. Residues: CASSAYSGGYTF. This rearrangement joins TRBV7-9 to TRBJ1-2; D is undetermined. This CDR3 region has 12 residues. Between the trimmed V and J ends, which lost 5 bases and 7 bases, there was a span of 11 bases. The germline V gene has CDR1 SEHNR and CDR2 FQNEAQ (reference sequence). Based on the CDR3 plus reference TRBV7-9 and TRBJ1-2, the full variable domain is DTGVSQNPRHKITKRGQNVTFRCDPISEHNRLYWYRQTLGQGPEFLTYFQNEAQLEKSRLLSDRFSAERPKGSFSTLEIQRTEQGDSAMYLCASSAYSGGYTFGSGTRLTVV.

The V and J genes are TRBV4-2 and TRBJ2-3; maybe TRBD2 (7 bases). This CDR3 is 15 amino acids long. The germline V gene has CDR1 LGHNA and CDR2 YNFKEQ. The V and J ends lost 0 bases and 1 base respectively, with 8 bases between them. For the CDR3, the DNA is TGTGCCAGCAGCCAAGAGCGGGGGCGCACAGATACGCAGTATTTT. It specifies CASSQERGRTDTQYF.

About this clonotype itself: One end of the junction does not line up with germline, which may come from a read error. The chain employs TRBV5-6 and TRBJ2-1, with 7 nucleotides matching TRBD2. CDR1 SGHDT and CDR2 YYEEEE come from the germline V gene. The CDR3 is 14 residues long. The CDR3 loop reads CASSPRGGYKEQFF. The CDR3, as DNA: TGTGCCAGCAGCCCCCGCGGGGGTTACAAGGAGCAGTTCTTC.

This clonotype has more than one count but fewer than ten. The rearrangement uses TRBV20-1 and TRBJ2-5; possible D gene TRBD1, 5 bases. In germline, CDR1 is DFQATT, CDR2 SNEGSKA (reference sequence). Trimming removed 3 bases at V and 2 bases at J, with 13 bases between. There are 14 residues in the CDR3. The CDR3 DNA is TGCAGTGCTAGCCGCTTGGGGCAGCAAGAGACCCAGTACTTC. This sequence encodes CSASRLGQQETQYF.

The chain is built from TRBV6-2 or TRBV6-3 and TRBJ1-5; no clear D. The CDR3 has 12 amino acids. V was clipped by 0 bases and J by 10 bases, with 7 bases between them. Germline V gene lookup returns CDR1 MNHEY and CDR2 SVGEGT. The chain's CDR3 is CASSYSGSPQHF. DNA for the CDR3: TGTGCCAGCAGTTACTCAGGCAGCCCCCAGCATTTT.

The V gene is TRBV10-1, the J gene TRBJ1-1; TRBD1 aligns across 9 bases. V was clipped by 0 bases and J by 4 bases; unmatched bases: 0. The CDR3 consists of 14 residues. Germline V gives CDR1 WNHNN, CDR2 SYGVQD (reference sequence). The CDR3: CASSESGQGTEAFF. For the CDR3, the DNA is TGCGCCAGCAGTGAGTCGGGACAGGGCACTGAAGCTTTCTTT.

The rearrangement uses TRBV11-2 and TRBJ2-2; 8 nucleotides agree with TRBD1. The germline V gene has CDR1 SGHAT and CDR2 FQNNGV. CDR3 size: 14 residues. J gave up 6 bases and V 5 bases, and 5 bases lay outside the gene matches. CDR3 protein: CASSTRTGSGELFF. Here the CDR3 DNA reads TGTGCCAGCAGCACCCGGACAGGGTCCGGGGAGCTGTTTTTT.

V and J are TRBV4-1 and TRBJ1-5, with D tentatively TRBD1 (6 bases). The germline V gene has CDR1 MGHRA and CDR2 YSYEKL. The germline V and J ends were trimmed by 4 bases and 6 bases, with 16 bases remaining between them. The CDR3 is 15 amino acids. In DNA form, the CDR3 reads TGCGCCAGCAGCCCGGGGCGGACAGACGGTCAGCCCCAGCATTTT. Protein: CASSPGRTDGQPQHF.

Here the CDR3 DNA reads TGCGCCAGCAGCACCACAGGGCTGGGGAACACTGAAGCTTTCTTT. Translated, it gives CASSTTGLGNTEAFF. This chain links TRBV5-1 with TRBJ1-1, with D possibly matching TRBD1 (6 bases). CDR3 length: 15 amino acids. CDR1 and CDR2 (germline): SGHRS, YFSETQ. V dropped 4 bases and J dropped 1 base, with 14 bases sitting between them.

This clonotype was counted a single time. The chain employs TRBV2 and TRBJ2-3; D possibly corresponds to TRBD1 (5 bases). The ends were cut back, 5 bases at V and 5 bases at J, with 11 bases in the middle. The CDR3 covers 13 residues. Germline CDR1 SNHLY, CDR2 FYNNEI. The CDR3 loop is CASSSLGQDTQYF. In nucleotides, the CDR3 is TGTGCCAGCAGTAGCTTAGGACAAGATACGCAGTATTTT.

This clonotype was detected many times. The chain combines TRBV6-2 or TRBV6-3 with TRBJ2-3, with a weak D call TRBD1 (6 bases). V was shortened by 6 bases and J by 4 bases, with 14 bases between the two germline ends. Germline-derived CDR1 and CDR2 are MNHEY and SVGEGT. The CDR3 is 14 amino acids. Here the CDR3 DNA reads TGTGCCAGCAGCTCCGGGACACCCCCAGATACGCAGTATTTT. It is translated as CASSSGTPPDTQYF.

V gene TRBV4-3 combines with J gene TRBJ2-5; D gene uncertain. Germline V gene sequence: CDR1 LGHNA, CDR2 YSLEER. CDR3 length equals 13 residues. The V and J ends lost 3 bases and 4 bases respectively, with 9 bases between them. CDR3 in DNA: TGCGCCAGCAGCCATGTTCAGCGAGAGACCCAGTACTTC. It is translated as CASSHVQRETQYF.

The CDR3 loop reads CASSSDRANNEKLFF. The CDR3 DNA is TGTGCCAGCAGCTCCGACAGGGCCAACAATGAAAAACTGTTTTTT. This chain links TRBV7-2 with TRBJ1-4; 7 bases agree with TRBD1. The CDR3 loop spans 15 amino acids. Per germline, CDR1 SGHTA and CDR2 FQGNSA. Trimming removed 4 bases from V and 5 bases from J; junction bases left unmatched: 7.